A selection of T cell receptor beta chains follows, all from one sample in a study of molecular identifiers for immune sequencing clone quantification. TCRdb passed the PCR reads through MiXCR, listing each CDR3 protein once. This table has 9,500 to 15,000 distinct CDR3 sequences, under 20% appearing once. Source material: naive CD8+ T cells from blood, with Jurkat cell RNA spiked in. These receptors came from a human donor in good health. Some libraries in this study had Jurkat cell RNA spiked in. Both conserved end residues are part of each CDR3. Fields, in order: clone size, D gene, J gene, V gene, CDR3 protein, CDR3 DNA. A D gene is named only where the DNA matches it firmly. Not all rows give a size; the values are once, few, many and, for expanded clones, a class.

abundance: many; d_gene: TRBD1; j_gene: TRBJ1-4; v_gene: TRBV28; CDR3aa: CASRLRDRGIANEKLFF; CDR3nt: TGTGCCAGCAGGCTTCGGGACAGGGGGATAGCTAATGAAAAACTGTTTTTT
abundance: many; d_gene: TRBD1; j_gene: TRBJ2-7; v_gene: TRBV12-3/TRBV12-4; CDR3aa: CASSSHRGPYYEQYF; CDR3nt: TGTGCCAGCAGTTCGCACAGGGGTCCCTACTACGAGCAGTACTTC
abundance: .; d_gene: .; j_gene: TRBJ2-7; v_gene: TRBV29-1; CDR3aa: CSVEGLVSYEQYF; CDR3nt: TGCAGCGTTGAAGGCCTGGTCTCCTACGAGCAGTACTTC
abundance: many; d_gene: .; j_gene: TRBJ1-1; v_gene: TRBV5-6; CDR3aa: CASSVTENTEAFF; CDR3nt: TGTGCCAGCAGCGTAACGGAGAACACTGAAGCTTTCTTT
abundance: many; d_gene: TRBD2; j_gene: TRBJ2-7; v_gene: TRBV5-1; CDR3aa: CASSLPGGRAEQYF; CDR3nt: TGCGCCAGCAGCCTACCGGGGGGTCGGGCCGAGCAGTACTTC
abundance: many; d_gene: .; j_gene: TRBJ2-7; v_gene: TRBV5-4; CDR3aa: CASSWAPDREQYF; CDR3nt: TGTGCCAGCAGCTGGGCCCCGGACCGGGAGCAGTACTTC
abundance: medium-sized; d_gene: .; j_gene: TRBJ1-1; v_gene: TRBV7-9; CDR3aa: CASSGAITGWNTEAFF; CDR3nt: TGTGCCAGCAGCGGAGCAATAACAGGGTGGAACACTGAAGCTTTCTTT
abundance: many; d_gene: TRBD2; j_gene: TRBJ2-1; v_gene: TRBV9; CDR3aa: CASSVGLAGGGNEQFF; CDR3nt: TGTGCCAGCAGCGTAGGACTAGCGGGAGGGGGGAATGAGCAGTTCTTC
abundance: medium-sized; d_gene: .; j_gene: TRBJ1-1; v_gene: TRBV29-1; CDR3aa: CSVDPRPGQLNTEAFF; CDR3nt: TGCAGCGTTGACCCGAGACCCGGCCAGCTGAACACTGAAGCTTTCTTT
abundance: medium-sized; d_gene: TRBD2; j_gene: TRBJ2-3; v_gene: TRBV6-1; CDR3aa: CASTTSGSVTDTQYF; CDR3nt: TGTGCCAGCACTACTAGCGGGAGTGTCACAGATACGCAGTATTTT
abundance: .; d_gene: .; j_gene: TRBJ2-2; v_gene: TRBV28; CDR3aa: CASSPLGGGVCGELFF; CDR3nt: TGTGCCAGCAGTCCCCTGGGAGGGGGAGTGTGCGGGGAGCTGTTTTTT
abundance: medium-sized; d_gene: .; j_gene: TRBJ2-3; v_gene: TRBV24-1; CDR3aa: CATSDLAADTQYF; CDR3nt: TGTGCCACCAGTGATTTGGCCGCGGATACGCAGTATTTT
abundance: many; d_gene: TRBD1; j_gene: TRBJ2-7; v_gene: TRBV12-3/TRBV12-4; CDR3aa: CASRQGAGNEQYF; CDR3nt: TGTGCCAGCCGACAGGGAGCTGGCAACGAGCAGTACTTC
abundance: medium-sized; d_gene: TRBD1; j_gene: TRBJ2-5; v_gene: TRBV29-1; CDR3aa: CSVEGWLRTGQETQYF; CDR3nt: TGCAGCGTTGAAGGGTGGTTGCGGACAGGACAAGAGACCCAGTACTTC
abundance: .; d_gene: .; j_gene: TRBJ2-3; v_gene: TRBV27; CDR3aa: CASSLSWGDRGTDTQYF; CDR3nt: TGTGCCAGCAGTTTATCATGGGGGGACCGAGGCACAGATACGCAGTATTTT
abundance: medium-sized; d_gene: .; j_gene: TRBJ2-7; v_gene: TRBV4-3; CDR3aa: CASSQDRSTGAGEQYF; CDR3nt: TGCGCCAGCAGCCAAGATCGCTCCACGGGGGCAGGCGAGCAGTACTTC
abundance: many; d_gene: .; j_gene: TRBJ2-7; v_gene: TRBV5-6; CDR3aa: CASSFGSDEQYF; CDR3nt: TGTGCCAGCAGCTTCGGGAGCGACGAGCAGTACTTC
abundance: medium-sized; d_gene: TRBD1; j_gene: TRBJ2-3; v_gene: TRBV5-1; CDR3aa: CASSLEKGQSTDTQYF; CDR3nt: TGCGCCAGCAGCTTGGAAAAGGGACAGAGCACAGATACGCAGTATTTT
abundance: .; d_gene: TRBD1; j_gene: TRBJ1-2; v_gene: TRBV5-6; CDR3aa: CASSSRGLGTGGPMSYGYTF; CDR3nt: TGTGCCAGCAGCTCCCGAGGCCTCGGGACAGGGGGCCCCATGAGCTATGGCTACACCTTC
abundance: medium-sized; d_gene: .; j_gene: TRBJ2-7; v_gene: TRBV14; CDR3aa: CASSQDSYEQYF; CDR3nt: TGTGCCAGCAGCCAAGACAGCTACGAGCAGTACTTC